This T cell receptor beta chain originates from a study of breast tumors, draining lymph nodes, adjacent tissues. The germline gives CDR1 SEHNR, CDR2 FQNEAQ (reference sequence). The CDR3 contains 13 residues. Between the trimmed V and J ends, which lost 4 bases and 2 bases, there was a span of 7 bases. This clonotype was observed at least ten times. Samples came from axillary lymph nodes draining the breast cancer. Each CDR3 protein gets one entry after TCRdb re-called the multiplex PCR reads with MiXCR. The sample holds tens of thousands of distinct CDR3 sequences, roughly a fifth seen once. The receptor's source is a female donor with breast cancer. Some clones in this sample may be carry-over from other donors' samples. The chain links TRBV7-9 to TRBJ2-3, with D perhaps being TRBD1 or TRBD2 (5 bases each). The sample consisted of axillary lymph node tissue. The CDR3 DNA reads TGTGCCAGCAGCTGGGACCACACAGATACGCAGTATTTT. This translates into CASSWDHTDTQYF.